These 29 T cell receptor beta chains share one sample of origin, sequenced in a study of T cells in Graves' hyperthyroidism and ophthalmopathy (dated 2019 in TCRdb). Library construction relied on multiplex PCR. Instrument on record: Illumina HiSeq 2000. The TCR beta CDR3 regions were amplified from the RNA transcripts. A first-round RT-PCR of the TCR CDR3 used the HTBI primer set with the Qiagen OneStep RT-PCR kit. The public reads were reprocessed in TCRdb via fastp at Q25 and MiXCR, keeping in-frame beta chains. Rows are unified per CDR3 protein, each entry keeping the most common DNA and genes. The sample data list about 590,000 distinct CDR3 sequences, and about a sixth of these were observed just once. Of the sample, roughly 7.3% is held by the ten largest clones. Sequencing was carried out using blood. Source of these receptors: a woman aged 25 to 45 with Graves' hyperthyroidism.

In this sample, this clonotype turned up many times. The V and J genes are TRBV5-6 and TRBJ2-1; D unclear. V dropped 4 bases and J dropped 0 bases, with 11 bases sitting between them. Germline lookup yields CDR1 SGHDT and CDR2 YYEEEE. The CDR3 runs 15 residues. CDR3 DNA: TGTGCCAGCAGCCTCCCTCAGAGCTCCTACAATGAGCAGTTCTTC. This codes for CASSLPQSSYNEQFF.

This clonotype has ten or more counts. The CDR3 DNA reads as TGCAGTGCTGCGACTAGCGGGTACAATGAGCAGTTCTTC. It codes for CSAATSGYNEQFF. J is TRBJ2-1 and V is TRBV20-1; TRBD2 matches at 10 bases. This CDR3 has 13 residues. V lost 5 bases, J lost 4 bases, and 2 bases stayed unmatched. The germline CDR1 and CDR2 sequences are DFQATT and SNEGSKA (reference sequence).

This clonotype was found a few times. This chain links TRBV4-1 with TRBJ1-4; TRBD1 matches 8 bases. CDR3 length: 15 amino acids. J gave up 5 bases and V 4 bases, and 6 bases lay outside the gene matches. Germline loops: CDR1 MGHRA, CDR2 YSYEKL. The CDR3 nucleotides read TGCGCCAGCAGCCCGTCCTGGGACAGGAATGAAAAACTGTTTTTT. This encodes CASSPSWDRNEKLFF.

The rearrangement joins TRBV11-2 to TRBJ2-5; TRBD2 matches 10 bases. CDR3 length: 17 residues. Germline CDR1 SGHAT, CDR2 FQNNGV. The ends lost 5 bases at V and 1 base at J; junction bases unmatched: 10. The CDR3 spells CASSPRTSGGAQETQYF. The CDR3 DNA is TGTGCCAGCAGCCCCCGGACTAGCGGAGGGGCCCAAGAGACCCAGTACTTC.

This clonotype was seen a few times. The chain combines TRBV11-2 with TRBJ2-5; D ambiguous. This CDR3 region has 11 residues. CDR1 SGHAT and CDR2 FQNNGV come from the germline V gene. The V and J ends lost 6 bases and 14 bases respectively, with 16 bases between them. CDR3 sequence reads: CASRGPSGNYF. CDR3 sequence (DNA): TGTGCCAGCAGGGGCCCCTCCGGAAATTACTTC.

This clonotype was detected many times. The chain is built from TRBV6-2 or TRBV6-3 and TRBJ2-3; 9 bases fit TRBD2. The J segment lost 3 bases and the V segment lost 2 bases, leaving 9 bases of the junction unmatched. The germline CDR1 and CDR2 sequences are MNHEY and SVGEGT. The CDR3 contains 17 residues. The CDR3 protein is CASSYGIAGGPTDTQYF. The CDR3 DNA follows: TGTGCCAGCAGTTACGGCATCGCGGGAGGGCCAACAGATACGCAGTATTTT.

The V gene is TRBV6-1, the J gene TRBJ2-4; D uncertain. The germline V gene encodes CDR1 MNHNS and CDR2 SASEGT. V lost 6 bases and J lost 3, with 18 bases in between. This CDR3 contains 16 residues. The CDR3 reads CASSASPPLGKNIQYF. CDR3 DNA: TGTGCCAGCAGCGCCAGTCCTCCTTTGGGCAAAAACATTCAGTACTTC.

This clonotype was recorded at least ten times. The chain uses TRBV6-6 and TRBJ2-5, with D possibly called TRBD1 or TRBD2 (5 bases each). V was trimmed by 0 bases and J by 7 bases, leaving 15 bases between them. Germline V gene data show CDR1 as MNHNY and CDR2 as SVGAGI (reference sequence). This CDR3 contains 15 residues. The CDR3 DNA sequence: TGTGCCAGCAGTTACTCGGCAGGGTTCGGGGTGACCCAGTACTTC. This sequence encodes CASSYSAGFGVTQYF.

This clonotype occurred a few times. CDR3 residues: CASSQVRSDQETQYF. In nucleotides, the CDR3 is TGCGCCAGCAGCCAAGTACGGAGCGACCAAGAGACCCAGTACTTC. The rearrangement uses TRBV4-1 and TRBJ2-5; no firm D call. The V and J ends lost 1 base and 0 bases respectively, with 9 bases between them. The CDR3 sequence is 15 residues long. In germline, CDR1 is MGHRA, CDR2 YSYEKL.

This clonotype came up a few times. A junction boundary mismatches the germline segment, possibly from a read error. The rearrangement uses TRBV6-5 and TRBJ1-3; no firm D call. Germline V gene data show CDR1 as MNHEY and CDR2 as SVGAGI. The CDR3 sequence is 12 residues long. This CDR3 reads CASSNSGNTIYF. CDR3 nucleotides: TGTGCCAGCAGTAACTCTGGAAACACCATATATTTT.

This clonotype was recorded at least ten times. DNA for the CDR3: TGTGCCATCAGTGAACGGGAGAGGGAGACCCAGTACTTC. Residues: CAISERERETQYF. The chain is built from TRBV10-3 and TRBJ2-5; D perhaps matches TRBD2 (6 bases). V lost 3 bases, J lost 5 bases, and 10 bases lay in between. This CDR3 has 13 amino acids. Germline CDR1 is ENHRY and CDR2 is SYGVKD.

This clonotype was counted at least ten times. The gene calls are TRBV6-1 and TRBJ1-5; 7 bases line up with TRBD1. The length of the CDR3 is 13 residues. Germline lookup yields CDR1 MNHNS and CDR2 SASEGT. V lost 7 bases to trimming and J lost 9 bases; unmatched junction nucleotides: 9. The chain's CDR3 is CASTGQNITPQHF. CDR3 nucleotide sequence: TGTGCCAGCACGGGACAGAACATCACGCCCCAGCATTTT.

In its sample, this clonotype was seen many times. V is TRBV20-1 and J is TRBJ2-1; 8 bases are shared with TRBD2. The germline gives CDR1 DFQATT, CDR2 SNEGSKA (reference sequence). V trimming: 0 bases; J trimming: 3 bases; junction bases outside the gene matches: 4. This CDR3 contains 15 residues. The CDR3 is CSARDSSGSYNEQFF. The DNA for the CDR3 is TGCAGTGCTAGAGATTCAAGCGGGAGCTACAATGAGCAGTTCTTC.

This clonotype was seen at least ten times. The chain joins TRBV27 to TRBJ2-4, with 7 positions matching TRBD1. J was trimmed by 4 bases and V by 4 bases; bases with no gene match: 4. CDR3 length: 14 amino acids. The germline CDR1 and CDR2 sequences are MNHEY and SMNVEV (reference sequence). CDR3 in amino acids: CASSSTGEKNIQYF. CDR3 nucleotides: TGTGCCAGCAGTTCTACAGGGGAAAAAAACATTCAGTACTTC.

This clonotype was found many times. The V call is TRBV5-1, the J call TRBJ2-2; 9 bases agree with TRBD1. The CDR3 loop spans 14 amino acids. V lost 5 bases, J lost 5 bases, and 4 bases stayed unmatched. The germline gives CDR1 SGHRS, CDR2 YFSETQ. The CDR3 reads CASSTQGATGELFF. For the CDR3, the DNA is TGCGCCAGCAGTACACAGGGGGCAACCGGGGAGCTGTTTTTT.

Comments on this clonotype: A much larger clone lies one base from this, so it may be a read error. The V call is TRBV6-1, the J call TRBJ2-3, with 8 nucleotides matching TRBD1. Germline values: CDR1 MNHNS, CDR2 SASEGT. Unmatched junction bases numbered 3, after V lost 8 bases and J lost 2 bases. The CDR3 has 13 residues. This CDR3 is CASQGAVTDTQYF. CDR3 in DNA: TGTGCCAGCCAGGGGGCGGTCACAGATACGCAGTATTTT.

The genes are TRBV19 and TRBJ2-5; maybe TRBD1 (6 bases). This CDR3 comprises 14 residues. Looked up from germline, CDR1 is LNHDA and CDR2 is SQIVND (reference sequence). V lost 5 bases and J 9 bases, leaving 19 bases between the germline ends. DNA of the CDR3: TGTGCCAGTAGTCTACAGGGCTCGCAGGGGCCCCAGTACTTC. This gives the protein CASSLQGSQGPQYF.

This clonotype was counted ten times or more. V gene TRBV5-1 combines with J gene TRBJ2-3; no clear D gene. Germline CDR1 reads SGHRS; CDR2 reads YFSETQ. The germline V and J ends were trimmed by 0 bases and 3 bases, with 14 bases remaining between them. The CDR3 extends over 16 amino acids. Here the CDR3 reads CASSLGAGSSTDTQYF. CDR3 nucleotide sequence: TGCGCCAGCAGCTTGGGAGCTGGAAGTTCGACAGATACGCAGTATTTT.

This chain uses TRBV6-1 with TRBJ2-1; tentative D call: TRBD2 (5 bases). Germline lookup yields CDR1 MNHNS and CDR2 SASEGT. The CDR3 length is 13 residues. The germline V and J ends were trimmed by 8 bases and 8 bases, with 16 bases remaining between them. CDR3 coding DNA: TGTGCCAGCCAATGGCTAGCAGGCGATGAGCAGTTCTTC. Residues: CASQWLAGDEQFF.

In its sample, this clonotype was seen many times. This rearrangement joins TRBV20-1 to TRBJ2-1, with D possibly being TRBD1 or TRBD2 (5 bases each). The V gene's germline CDR1 is DFQATT and CDR2 SNEGSKA (reference sequence). The CDR3 consists of 13 residues. The V end lost 6 bases, the J end lost 6 bases, and 15 bases lay between the germline ends. The CDR3, as DNA: TGCAGTGCCGGAGTGGCAGGGACCAATGAGCAGTTCTTC. It encodes CSAGVAGTNEQFF.

The sample holds a few counts of this clonotype. This rearrangement joins TRBV5-4 to TRBJ2-1; 7 bases map to TRBD2. V was clipped by 2 bases and J by 5 bases; unmatched bases: 4. The CDR3 has 14 amino acids. Germline CDR1 reads SGHNT; CDR2 reads YYREEE (reference sequence). CDR3 in DNA: TGTGCCAGCAGCTTCTGGGGGGGGGACAATGAGCAGTTCTTC. The encoded protein is CASSFWGGDNEQFF.

This clonotype was seen ten or more times. This sequence joins TRBV5-1 and TRBJ2-1; D ambiguous. The CDR3 has 14 amino acids. Trimming pared 0 bases from V and 8 bases from J, leaving 12 bases between. Germline CDR1 reads SGHRS; CDR2 reads YFSETQ. CDR3 in DNA: TGCGCCAGCAGCTTGGCGGTGTTGGGCGATGAGCAGTTCTTC. Its translation is CASSLAVLGDEQFF. Full variable domain (missing parts from reference TRBV5-1 and TRBJ2-1): KAGVTQTPRYLIKTRGQQVTLSCSPISGHRSVSWYQQTPGQGLQFLFEYFSETQRNKGNFPGRFSGRQFSNSRSEMNVSTLELGDSALYLCASSLAVLGDEQFFGPGTRLTVL.

This clonotype was seen ten or more times. The chain recombines TRBV20-1 with TRBJ2-7; D perhaps matches TRBD1 (6 bases). Germline V gene lookup returns CDR1 DFQATT and CDR2 SNEGSKA (reference sequence). With 3 bases removed from V and 0 bases from J, the gap between germline ends came to 9 bases. The CDR3 consists of 13 residues. For the CDR3, the DNA is TGCAGTGCTAGGGACAGTAGCTCCTACGAGCAGTACTTC. Residues: CSARDSSSYEQYF.

This clonotype showed up many times. The V gene is TRBV7-2, the J gene TRBJ2-5; 10 bases match TRBD2. Germline CDR1 and CDR2: SGHTA and FQGNSA. V lost 1 base and J lost 0; bases outside the gene matches: 2. There are 16 residues in the CDR3. CDR3 DNA: TGTGCCAGCAGCTTAGGGGGACTAGCGAACCAAGAGACCCAGTACTTC. Its protein is CASSLGGLANQETQYF.

This chain links TRBV6-2 or TRBV6-3 with TRBJ2-7; 7 nucleotides agree with TRBD1. Germline loops: CDR1 MNHEY, CDR2 SVGEGT. The CDR3 is 15 amino acids. Losses at the gene ends were 4 bases for V and 0 bases for J; bases not matched to a gene: 6. CDR3 DNA sequence: TGTGCCAGCAGTTTGGGACAGTTCTACTCCTACGAGCAGTACTTC. Protein product: CASSLGQFYSYEQYF.

V usage is TRBV5-1 and J usage is TRBJ1-1; 12 nucleotides agree with TRBD1. Germline CDR1 and CDR2: SGHRS and YFSETQ. Trimming removed 4 bases from V and 4 bases from J; junction bases left unmatched: 5. The CDR3 has 15 residues. CDR3 residues: CASSGGQGAATEAFF. The CDR3 region has the DNA TGCGCCAGCAGCGGGGGACAGGGGGCCGCCACTGAAGCTTTCTTT.

This sequence joins TRBV19 and TRBJ2-5, with 11 bases that match TRBD2. V lost 1 base and J lost 2; bases outside the gene matches: 3. Germline V gene data show CDR1 as LNHDA and CDR2 as SQIVND (reference sequence). This CDR3 comprises 16 residues. The CDR3 DNA follows: TGTGCCAGTAGTATAGTTGGGACTAGCGGACAAGAGACCCAGTACTTC. It yields the protein CASSIVGTSGQETQYF.

This clonotype showed up many times. The rearrangement uses TRBV2 and TRBJ2-3, with 9 bases identical to TRBD2. The junction had 7 bases not matched to a gene; V was cut back by 4 bases and J by 2 bases. The CDR3 runs 16 residues. Germline CDR1 reads SNHLY; CDR2 reads FYNNEI. CDR3: CASSARLAEYTDTQYF. CDR3 in DNA: TGTGCCAGCAGTGCTCGACTAGCGGAATACACAGATACGCAGTATTTT.

This clonotype has ten or more counts. The chain couples TRBV30 to TRBJ2-7; weak D call: TRBD2 (6 bases). Trimming removed 0 bases from V and 2 bases from J, with 11 bases in between. The CDR3 runs 14 residues. Germline-derived CDR1 and CDR2 are GTSNPN and SVGIG (reference sequence). DNA of the CDR3: TGTGCCTGGAGTGTACATAGCGGTCCCTACGAGCAGTACTTC. Translating it yields CAWSVHSGPYEQYF.